This TCR beta chain appears in the sequencing data of a study of breast tumors, draining lymph nodes, adjacent tissues (dated by TCRdb to about 2016). Broadly, across the study: Breast cancer patients provided tumor, adjacent nontumor tissue and axillary lymph nodes, and the study compared the TCR beta repertoires across these three sources. The study aimed to assess the relationships and possible T-cell exchange between tumor, surrounding tissue and draining lymph node repertoires in human breast cancer.

In this sample, this clonotype turned up many times. The antigen this receptor binds is unknown. The input lacks base qualities; no much larger clone sits a single base away. Lymph node samples came from the axillary draining lymph nodes of breast cancer patients. Beyond this particular receptor, the publication reports: A scenario in which most tumor T cells derive from the lymph node and then expand within tumor tissue was judged to be consistent with the data. Rather than being directly demonstrated, the conclusion that tumor T cells originate in lymph nodes was presented as consistent with a hypothesis. The similarity between tumor and nontumor tissue repertoires was significantly greater in luminal-like breast cancer than in basal-like breast cancer. T-cell repertoire diversity in tumors was found to be lower than in lymph nodes but higher than in nontumor tissue, and preferential V and J gene usage was observed.

The junction shows trimming of 5 bases on V and 4 bases on J, plus 14 bases between the germline ends. The CDR3 spans 14 residues, from the cysteine through the phenylalanine. Only CDR3 DNA remains: 42 bases, in frame from the first base. Looking up the germline V gene (reference sequence) yields CDR1 LNHDA and CDR2 SQIVND. Reads for this sample came from an Illumina HiSeq 2000. TCR beta chain libraries were generated through multiplex PCR amplification. High-throughput sequencing was used to analyze the amplified TCR beta chain products. The public reads were reanalyzed by TCRdb: fastp trimming at Q25, MiXCR alignment, in-frame beta chains only. Each entry is one CDR3 protein sequence, shown with its most common DNA and genes. The sample table shows about 300,000 distinct CDR3 sequences, and roughly 30% are seen once. The ten largest clones represent over 0.95% of the sample.

The chain uses TRBV19 and TRBJ1-2, with the D gene not confidently named. The origin of this receptor is a female donor with breast cancer. Some clones in this sample may be carry-over from other donors' samples. The sample was axillary lymph node tissue. In nucleotides, the sequence is TGTGCCAGTAGTGAAACTTATGGGAGCTATGGCTACACCTTC. It is translated as CASSETYGSYGYTF.